Following are 20 T cell receptor beta chains from one sample sequenced in a study of shared clonotypes between healthy human individuals. Profiling relied on immunoSEQ multiplex PCR, and the TCRdb table lists in-frame clones only, not all of them. Among about 1.1 million clones, about 80% were seen once, and the ten largest hold approximately 0.52%. Input material: memory CD4+ T cells from PBMCs. Subset indicated: CD45RA-negative fraction. The receptors here all came from a man between 18 and 29 years old in good health. Some clones in this sample may be carry-over from other donors' samples.

The chain joins TRBV5-1 to TRBJ2-2, with D possibly TRBD1 on 5 matching bases. CDR3 length: 14 amino acids. Germline V CDR1 and CDR2: SGHRS, YFSETQ. V gave up 5 bases and J gave up 2 bases, with 10 bases separating them. CDR3: CASSRTPNTGELFF. The CDR3 DNA follows: TGCGCCAGCAGTCGGACACCAAACACCGGGGAGCTGTTTTTT.

V gene TRBV28 combines with J gene TRBJ2-4; D might be TRBD1 (7 bases). V was trimmed by 2 bases and J by 7 bases, leaving 12 bases between them. There are 14 residues in the CDR3. Germline lookup yields CDR1 MDHEN and CDR2 SYDVKM. CDR3 coding DNA: TGTGCCAGCAGTTTAAGGGCAGGGGGGAACATTCAGTACTTC. Translated: CASSLRAGGNIQYF.

The chain couples TRBV27 to TRBJ2-7, with 7 nucleotides matching TRBD2. In germline, CDR1 is MNHEY, CDR2 SMNVEV (reference sequence). The V segment lost 8 bases and the J segment 0 bases; nucleotides outside the gene matches: 7. The CDR3 has 14 residues. DNA for the CDR3: TGTGCCAGCGGGCAGCGGGATTACTCCTACGAGCAGTACTTC. It is translated as CASGQRDYSYEQYF.

The genes are TRBV5-1 and TRBJ2-3; tentative D call: TRBD1 (6 bases). This CDR3 contains 14 residues. The germline V gene has CDR1 SGHRS and CDR2 YFSETQ. Trimming removed 7 bases from V and 0 bases from J, with 12 bases in between. CDR3 sequence (DNA): TGCGCCAGCTGGGACACCTCTAGCACAGATACGCAGTATTTT. Amino acid sequence: CASWDTSSTDTQYF.

This clone was observed a few times. This chain joins TRBV28 and TRBJ2-4; possible D gene TRBD2, 5 bases. In germline, CDR1 is MDHEN, CDR2 SYDVKM. The CDR3 runs to 13 residues. The germline V and J ends were trimmed by 7 bases and 5 bases, with 12 bases remaining between them. The chain's CDR3 is CASTTRRENIQYF. In DNA form, the CDR3 reads TGTGCCAGCACGACTCGGCGGGAAAACATTCAGTACTTC.

Points on this clone: The sample carries other DNA sequences with the same CDR3. This rearrangement joins TRBV2 to TRBJ2-1; no clear D. Germline CDR1 is SNHLY and CDR2 is FYNNEI. The V end was cut by 7 bases, the J end by 0 bases, with 7 bases between. The CDR3 consists of 13 residues. For the CDR3, the DNA is TGTGCCAGCAAGGGCGGCTCCTACAATGAGCAGTTCTTC. Protein product: CASKGGSYNEQFF.

The rearrangement joins TRBV7-2 to TRBJ2-1; TRBD2 agrees at 7 bases. This CDR3 is 16 amino acids long. In germline, CDR1 is SGHTA, CDR2 FQGNSA. The J segment lost 3 bases and the V segment lost 2 bases, leaving 7 bases of the junction unmatched. The CDR3 loop reads CASSLTFLAVYNEQFF. CDR3 DNA sequence: TGTGCCAGCAGCTTAACGTTCCTAGCGGTCTACAATGAGCAGTTCTTC.

The J gene is TRBJ2-3, the V gene TRBV7-2; D gene uncertain. The CDR3 consists of 12 residues. V dropped 4 bases and J dropped 5 bases, with 7 bases sitting between them. Germline V gene sequence: CDR1 SGHTA, CDR2 FQGNSA. CDR3 residues: CASSSHRDTQYF. In DNA, the CDR3 is TGTGCCAGCAGCTCCCATAGAGATACGCAGTATTTT.

The CDR3 DNA sequence: TGTGCCAGCAGTGATACAGGGGCGACGGGCTACGAGCAGTACTTC. It codes for CASSDTGATGYEQYF. The chain is built from TRBV6-1 and TRBJ2-7; the match to TRBD1 covers 7 bases. This CDR3 has 15 residues. Germline CDR1 and CDR2: MNHNS and SASEGT. V was pared by 3 bases and J by 3 bases, with 8 bases of the junction left unmatched.

The chain uses TRBV13 and TRBJ1-1, with 10 bases matching TRBD1. With 5 bases clipped from V and 12 bases from J, the junction kept 9 bases outside the gene matches. The CDR3 is 13 amino acids. Germline CDR1 PRHDT, CDR2 FYEKMQ (reference sequence). CDR3 protein: CASSTTGTGATFF. CDR3 DNA: TGTGCCAGCAGCACTACCGGGACAGGGGCTACTTTCTTT.

This clone was observed a few times. The chain links TRBV18 to TRBJ2-5, with D unresolved. V lost 3 bases to trimming and J lost 5 bases, with 16 bases between them. Germline V CDR1 and CDR2: KGHSH, LQKENI. This CDR3 spans 15 amino acids. The CDR3 protein is CASSPQEGLGETQYF. As DNA, the CDR3 is TGTGCCAGCTCACCCCAGGAAGGTCTGGGGGAGACCCAGTACTTC. Drawing the rest from reference TRBV18 and TRBJ2-5, the complete variable domain is NAGVMQNPRHLVRRRGQEARLRCSPMKGHSHVYWYRQLPEEGLKFMVYLQKENIIDESGMPKERFSAEFPKEGPSILRIQQVVRGDSAAYFCASSPQEGLGETQYFGPGTRLLVL.

This chain links TRBV5-1 with TRBJ1-1; D is unresolved. Germline CDR1 is SGHRS and CDR2 is YFSETQ. The CDR3 extends over 13 amino acids. V was shortened by 1 base and J by 5 bases, with 9 bases between the two germline ends. The CDR3 DNA sequence: TGCGCCAGCAGCTTGCGCTTGGGGACTGAAGCTTTCTTT. Its translation is CASSLRLGTEAFF. The variable domain in full, completed from reference TRBV5-1 and TRBJ1-1, reads KAGVTQTPRYLIKTRGQQVTLSCSPISGHRSVSWYQQTPGQGLQFLFEYFSETQRNKGNFPGRFSGRQFSNSRSEMNVSTLELGDSALYLCASSLRLGTEAFFGQGTRLTVV.

V and J are TRBV7-2 and TRBJ2-3; D is undetermined. The V end lost 1 base, the J end lost 2 bases, and 7 bases lay between the germline ends. The CDR3 sequence is 14 residues long. Germline V lookup: CDR1 SGHTA, CDR2 FQGNSA. The CDR3 region has the DNA TGTGCCAGCAGCTTAGGGGTCTACACAGATACGCAGTATTTT. It translates to CASSLGVYTDTQYF. The full variable domain, with the rest looked up from reference TRBV7-2 and TRBJ2-3, is GAGVSQSPSNKVTEKGKDVELRCDPISGHTALYWYRQSLGQGLEFLIYFQGNSAPDKSGLPSDRFSAERTGGSVSTLTIQRTQQEDSAVYLCASSLGVYTDTQYFGPGTRLTVL.

This sequence joins TRBV5-1 and TRBJ2-1, with TRBD2 matching over 13 bases. The germline CDR1 and CDR2 sequences are SGHRS and YFSETQ. With 4 bases clipped from V and 5 bases from J, the junction kept 6 bases outside the gene matches. This CDR3 comprises 16 residues. The CDR3, as DNA: TGCGCCAGCAGCCTCCTTGGACTAGCGGGAGACAATGAGCAGTTCTTC. It specifies CASSLLGLAGDNEQFF.

This clone was seen more than once but under ten times. The chain carries TRBV18 and TRBJ1-2; the D is unclear. V was pared by 2 bases and J by 10 bases, with 14 bases between. Germline V gene lookup returns CDR1 KGHSH and CDR2 LQKENI. The CDR3 is 13 amino acids. The CDR3, as DNA: TGTGCCAGCTCACCATCGACCACTTATCACTACACCTTC. Translating it yields CASSPSTTYHYTF.

The J gene is TRBJ2-2, the V gene TRBV15, with D perhaps matching TRBD2 (5 bases). CDR3 size: 14 residues. The ends were cut back, 4 bases at V and 3 bases at J, with 9 bases in the middle. Germline lookup yields CDR1 LNHNV and CDR2 YYDKDF (reference sequence). In DNA form, the CDR3 reads TGTGCCACCAGCATCCTTAGCGACACCGGGGAGCTGTTTTTT. Amino acid sequence: CATSILSDTGELFF.

The chain employs TRBV5-4 and TRBJ2-6, with 7 bases lining up with TRBD2. Germline CDR1 SGHNT, CDR2 YYREEE (reference sequence). The CDR3 sequence is 17 residues long. Unmatched junction bases numbered 3, after V lost 0 bases and J lost 0 bases. The CDR3 reads CASSLAWGGSGANVLTF. DNA of the CDR3: TGTGCCAGCAGCTTGGCCTGGGGGGGCTCTGGGGCCAACGTCCTGACTTTC.

This chain links TRBV6-4 with TRBJ1-1, with D uncertain. Between the trimmed V and J ends, which lost 9 bases and 5 bases, there was a span of 19 bases. This CDR3 has 14 residues. Germline V CDR1 and CDR2: MRHNA, SNTAGT. This CDR3 is CARTNAGGRTEAFF. CDR3 in DNA: TGTGCCAGAACTAACGCGGGCGGGCGGACTGAAGCTTTCTTT.

The rearrangement links TRBV5-6 to TRBJ1-1; D is possibly TRBD1 (6 bases). Trimming cost V 3 bases and J 7 bases, with 13 bases left between them. Germline lookup yields CDR1 SGHDT and CDR2 YYEEEE. The CDR3 runs to 13 residues. CDR3 sequence (DNA): TGTGCCAGCAGCTCGTCAATCAGGGGTGAAGCTTTCTTT. Translated, it gives CASSSSIRGEAFF.

This clone has a count of ten or more. The chain couples TRBV5-1 to TRBJ2-6; no definite D call. CDR3 length equals 15 residues. Trimming took 1 base from V and 1 from J, leaving 6 bases between them. Germline V gives CDR1 SGHRS, CDR2 YFSETQ. Written as DNA, the CDR3 is TGCGCCAGCAGCTTGTCGGCGTCTGGGGCCAACGTCCTGACTTTC. Its translation is CASSLSASGANVLTF.